These T cell receptor beta chains were read from a single sample in a study of shared clonotypes between healthy human individuals. Some clones are missing from TCRdb's copy, which holds only in-frame ones; the method was immunoSEQ multiplex PCR. The sample lists 550,000 to 800,000 clones; 80% to 95% were seen once. Material for sequencing was memory CD8+ T cells from PBMCs. All receptors derive from a man aged 18 to 30 in good health. Some clones in this sample may be carry-over from other donors' samples. Each CDR3 is given with its conserved first and last residue. Fields, in order: D gene, J gene, V gene, clone size, CDR3 length, CDR3 DNA, CDR3 protein. A D gene is named only where the DNA matches it firmly. Size is omitted from some rows. Given values are once, few, many or a class for expanded clones.

-,TRBJ2-7,TRBV6-5,-,12,TGTGCCAGCAGTGGGGAGGACTACGAGCAGTACTTC,CASSGEDYEQYF
TRBD1,TRBJ1-2,TRBV19,-,17,TGTGCCAGTAGTATTACGATGTGGACAGGGACCGAGGATGGCTACACCTTC,CASSITMWTGTEDGYTF
-,TRBJ1-1,TRBV6-5,few,13,TGTGCCAGCAGTTACGTTCCCTACACTGAAGCTTTCTTT,CASSYVPYTEAFF
TRBD1,TRBJ2-7,TRBV27,-,11,TGTGCAGCAGGGGGCCCCTACGAGCAGTACTTC,CAAGGPYEQYF
-,TRBJ1-4,TRBV30,-,19,TGTGCCTGGAGTTCGGAAAACAGGGCCCCCTCGGGGCTTAATGAAAAACTGTTTTTT,CAWSSENRAPSGLNEKLFF
TRBD2,TRBJ2-1,TRBV5-1,-,15,TGCGCCAGCAGCCTAGCGGGAGAAGCCTACAATGAGCAGTTCTTC,CASSLAGEAYNEQFF
TRBD1,TRBJ1-2,TRBV5-6,-,13,TGTGCCAGCAGCTTGGAGGGGGCCTATGGCTACACCTTC,CASSLEGAYGYTF
-,TRBJ2-5,TRBV18,-,18,TGTGCCAGCTCACCAGATTTATGGGTGAAGGGCTTGGGTGAGACCCAGTACTTC,CASSPDLWVKGLGETQYF
-,TRBJ1-2,TRBV7-9,-,11,TGTGCCAGCAGCTCCAAGCATGGCTACACCTTC,CASSSKHGYTF
-,TRBJ2-7,TRBV28,few,15,TGTGCCAGCAATCCCGTTGCCCGTTCTACCTACGAGCAGTACTTC,CASNPVARSTYEQYF
TRBD1,TRBJ2-4,TRBV7-9,-,17,TGTGCCAGCAGCTTAGGGGGGACAGGGGTTAATCCGAACATTCAGTACTTC,CASSLGGTGVNPNIQYF